This paragraph reports one T cell receptor beta chain. This specimen comes from a study of blood T cell repertoires in COVID-19. Profiled with immunoSEQ multiplex PCR; TCRdb holds only in-frame clones, not every one. The table includes about 80,000 clones, approximately 80% detected once. Germline V lookup: CDR1 SGHTA, CDR2 FQGTGA. The CDR3 loop spans 13 amino acids. Trimming shortened V by 5 bases and J by 5 bases, and 12 bases separated the two germline ends. This sequence originates from a man older than 75 with acute or convalescent COVID-19. The sequenced sample was peripheral blood. V gene TRBV7-3 combines with J gene TRBJ2-5, with D maybe TRBD2 (6 bases). CDR3 loop: CASSPGLRETQYF. In DNA form, the CDR3 reads TGTGCCAGCAGCCCGGGACTGAGGGAGACCCAGTACTTC. The full variable domain, with the rest looked up from reference TRBV7-3 and TRBJ2-5, is GAGVSQTPSNKVTEKGKYVELRCDPISGHTALYWYRQSLGQGPEFLIYFQGTGAADDSGLPNDRFFAVRPEGSVSTLKIQRTERGDSAVYLCASSPGLRETQYFGPGTRLLVL.